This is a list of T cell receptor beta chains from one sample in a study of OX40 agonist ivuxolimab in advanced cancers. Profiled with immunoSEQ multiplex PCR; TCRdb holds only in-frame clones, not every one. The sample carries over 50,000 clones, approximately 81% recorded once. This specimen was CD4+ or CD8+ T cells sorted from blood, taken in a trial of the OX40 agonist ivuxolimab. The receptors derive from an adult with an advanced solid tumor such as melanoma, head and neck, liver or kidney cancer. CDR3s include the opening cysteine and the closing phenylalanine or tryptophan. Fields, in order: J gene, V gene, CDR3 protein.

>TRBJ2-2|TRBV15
CATSRDIPNGLNTGELFF
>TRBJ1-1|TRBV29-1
CSGTGPGDEAFF
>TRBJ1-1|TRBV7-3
CASSLTGAGNTEAFF
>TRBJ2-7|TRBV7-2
CASSQTSGLYEQYF
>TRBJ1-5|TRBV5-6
CASSLGWGQGAGQPQHF
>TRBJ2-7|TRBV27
CASSLTGGEQYF
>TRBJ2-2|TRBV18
CASSRPGQGATGELFF
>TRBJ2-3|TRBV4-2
CASSQDFEGITDTQYF
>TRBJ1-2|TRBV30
CAWSARNRDRARYGYTF
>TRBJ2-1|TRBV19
CASSATTGTSINEQFF
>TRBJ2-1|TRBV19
CASSIKRGSSYNEQFF
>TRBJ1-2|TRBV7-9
CASSRQGADTF
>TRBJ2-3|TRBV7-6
CASSLRDTQYF
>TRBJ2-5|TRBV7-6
CASSPFGQGQETQYF
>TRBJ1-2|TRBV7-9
CASSPGQGAKSNYGYTF
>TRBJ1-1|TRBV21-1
CASSMNRVDVFRGEAFF
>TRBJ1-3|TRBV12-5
CASGFGTQLSGNTIYF
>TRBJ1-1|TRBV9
CASSVVSRETEAFF
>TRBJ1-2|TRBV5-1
CASSLGVGALYGYTF
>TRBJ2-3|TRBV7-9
CASSLGSGGPTDTQYF
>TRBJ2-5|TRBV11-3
CASSPGLAGVQETQYF
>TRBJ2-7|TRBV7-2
CASSSGQGPNPGYEQYF
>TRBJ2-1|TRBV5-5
CASSLTGTSTQGFF
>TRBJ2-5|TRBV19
CASTRTGDLGETQYF
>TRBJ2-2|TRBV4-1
CASSQVQSRGPGELFF
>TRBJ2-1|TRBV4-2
CASSQDGIAGDNEQFF
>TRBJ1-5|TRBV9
CASSATGHSNQPQHF
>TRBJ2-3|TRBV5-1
CASSLSTGVFADTQYF
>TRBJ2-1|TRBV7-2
CASSSLGAHNEQFF
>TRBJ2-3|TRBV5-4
CASSLDLRSTDTQYF
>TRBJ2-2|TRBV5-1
CASSLEGAGGELFF
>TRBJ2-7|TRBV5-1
CASSSGTSGTRRAYEQYF
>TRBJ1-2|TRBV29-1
CSGPSRGRGYTF
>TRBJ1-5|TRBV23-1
CASSRENTGRDYSNQPQHF
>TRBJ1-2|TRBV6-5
CAARGGTGGYTF
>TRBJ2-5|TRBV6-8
CASSPSSQETQYF
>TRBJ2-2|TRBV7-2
CASSLAGAVGELFF
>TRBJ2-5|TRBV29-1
CSVGVGPGSTQYF
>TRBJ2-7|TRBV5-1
CASSLAASGDIYEQYF
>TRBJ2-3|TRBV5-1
CASSLGGASTDTQYF
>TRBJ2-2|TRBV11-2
CASSPVGGGPRTGELFF
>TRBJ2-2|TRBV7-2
CASSPRAGRGTGELFF
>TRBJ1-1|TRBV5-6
CASGKQNTEAFF
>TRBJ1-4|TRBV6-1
CASSPSGGLEEKLFF
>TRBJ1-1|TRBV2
CASSRDPNTEAFF
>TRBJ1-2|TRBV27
CASSLNVGAGGYTF
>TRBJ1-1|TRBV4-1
CASSPTGSTEAFF
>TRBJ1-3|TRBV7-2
CASTRDDAGNTIYF